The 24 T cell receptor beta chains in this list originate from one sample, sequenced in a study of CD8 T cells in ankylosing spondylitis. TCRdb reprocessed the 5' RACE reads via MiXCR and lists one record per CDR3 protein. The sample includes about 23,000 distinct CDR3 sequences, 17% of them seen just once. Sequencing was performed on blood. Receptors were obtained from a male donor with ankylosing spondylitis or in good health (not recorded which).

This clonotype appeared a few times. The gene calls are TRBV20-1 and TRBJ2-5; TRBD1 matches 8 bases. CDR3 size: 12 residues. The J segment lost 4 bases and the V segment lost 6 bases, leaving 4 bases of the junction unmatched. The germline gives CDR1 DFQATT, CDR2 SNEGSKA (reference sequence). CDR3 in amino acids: CSAFGTGETQYF. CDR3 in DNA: TGCAGTGCCTTCGGGACAGGAGAGACCCAGTACTTC.

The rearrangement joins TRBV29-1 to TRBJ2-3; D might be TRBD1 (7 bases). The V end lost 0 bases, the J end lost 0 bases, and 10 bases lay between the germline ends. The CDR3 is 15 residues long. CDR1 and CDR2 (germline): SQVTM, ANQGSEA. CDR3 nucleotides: TGCAGCGTTGAAGACAGGGGGACTAGCACAGATACGCAGTATTTT. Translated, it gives CSVEDRGTSTDTQYF.

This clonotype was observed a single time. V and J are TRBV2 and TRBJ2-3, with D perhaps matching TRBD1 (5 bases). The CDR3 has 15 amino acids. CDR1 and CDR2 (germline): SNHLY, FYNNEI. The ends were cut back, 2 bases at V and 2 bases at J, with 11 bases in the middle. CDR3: CASSERQPDTDTQYF. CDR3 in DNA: TGTGCCAGCAGTGAAAGACAGCCCGACACAGATACGCAGTATTTT. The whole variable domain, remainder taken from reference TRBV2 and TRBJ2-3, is EPEVTQTPSHQVTQMGQEVILRCVPISNHLYFYWYRQILGQKVEFLVSFYNNEISEKSEIFDDQFSVERPDGSNFTLKIRSTKLEDSAMYFCASSERQPDTDTQYFGPGTRLTVL.

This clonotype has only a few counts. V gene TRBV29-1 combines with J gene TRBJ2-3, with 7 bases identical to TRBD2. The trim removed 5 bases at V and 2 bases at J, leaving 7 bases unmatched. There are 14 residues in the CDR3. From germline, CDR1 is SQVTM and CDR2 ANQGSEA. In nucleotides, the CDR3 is TGCAGCGTTCTCGGGCGGGAGAACACAGATACGCAGTATTTT. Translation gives CSVLGRENTDTQYF.

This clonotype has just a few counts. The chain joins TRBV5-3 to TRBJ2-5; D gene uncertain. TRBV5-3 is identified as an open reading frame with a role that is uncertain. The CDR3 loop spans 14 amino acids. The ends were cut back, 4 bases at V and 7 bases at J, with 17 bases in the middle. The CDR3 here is CARSKEDDPRTQYF. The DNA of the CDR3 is TGTGCCAGAAGCAAAGAGGACGACCCCAGGACCCAGTACTTC.

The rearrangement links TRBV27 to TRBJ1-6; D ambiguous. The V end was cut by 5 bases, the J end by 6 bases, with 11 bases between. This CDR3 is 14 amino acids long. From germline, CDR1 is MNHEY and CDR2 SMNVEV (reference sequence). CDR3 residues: CASSPSMGNSPLHF. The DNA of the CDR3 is TGTGCCAGCAGTCCATCCATGGGTAATTCACCCCTCCACTTT.

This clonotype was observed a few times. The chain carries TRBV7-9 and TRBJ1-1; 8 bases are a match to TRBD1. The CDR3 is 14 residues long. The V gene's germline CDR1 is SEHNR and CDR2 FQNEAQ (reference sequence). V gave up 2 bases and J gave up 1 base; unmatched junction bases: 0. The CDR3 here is CASSLQGANTEAFF. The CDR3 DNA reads TGTGCCAGCAGCTTACAGGGGGCGAACACTGAAGCTTTCTTT.

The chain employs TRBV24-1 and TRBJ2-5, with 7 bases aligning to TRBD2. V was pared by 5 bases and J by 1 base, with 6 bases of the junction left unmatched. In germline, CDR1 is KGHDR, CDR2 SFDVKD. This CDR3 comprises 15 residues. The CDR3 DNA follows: TGTGCCACCAGTGTTGGTGGGGGGGGCCAAGAGACCCAGTACTTC. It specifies CATSVGGGGQETQYF.

CDR3 sequence (DNA): TGTGCCAGCAGCCCCGGCCCCCGGGGGAACACTGAAGCTTTCTTT. Translating gives CASSPGPRGNTEAFF. The V gene is TRBV6-5, the J gene TRBJ1-1; no reliable D call. This CDR3 spans 15 amino acids. Germline lookup yields CDR1 MNHEY and CDR2 SVGAGI. V gave up 6 bases and J gave up 1 base, with 15 bases separating them.

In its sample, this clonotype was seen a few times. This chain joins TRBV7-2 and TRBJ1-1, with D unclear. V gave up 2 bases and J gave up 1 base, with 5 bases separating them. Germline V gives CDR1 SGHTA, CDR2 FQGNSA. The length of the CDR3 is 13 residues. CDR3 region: CASSLKWNTEAFF. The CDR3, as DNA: TGTGCCAGCAGCTTAAAGTGGAACACTGAAGCTTTCTTT.

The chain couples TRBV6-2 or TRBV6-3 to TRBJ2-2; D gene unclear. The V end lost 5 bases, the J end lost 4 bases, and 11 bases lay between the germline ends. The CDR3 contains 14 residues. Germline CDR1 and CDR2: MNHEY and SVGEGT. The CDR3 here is CASSDTVATGELFF. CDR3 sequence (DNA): TGTGCCAGCAGTGATACAGTTGCCACCGGGGAGCTGTTTTTT.

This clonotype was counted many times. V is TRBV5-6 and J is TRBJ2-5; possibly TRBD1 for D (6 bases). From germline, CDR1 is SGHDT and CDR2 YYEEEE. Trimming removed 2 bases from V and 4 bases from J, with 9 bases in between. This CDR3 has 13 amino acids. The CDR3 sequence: CASSFARGETQYF. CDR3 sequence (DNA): TGTGCCAGCAGCTTCGCCAGGGGAGAGACCCAGTACTTC.

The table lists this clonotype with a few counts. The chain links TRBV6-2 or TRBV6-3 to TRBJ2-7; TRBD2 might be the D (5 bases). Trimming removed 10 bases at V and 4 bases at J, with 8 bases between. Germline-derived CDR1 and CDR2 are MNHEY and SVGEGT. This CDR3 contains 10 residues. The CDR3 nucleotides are TGTGCCACTAGGAGGTACGAGCAGTACTTC. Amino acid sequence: CATRRYEQYF.

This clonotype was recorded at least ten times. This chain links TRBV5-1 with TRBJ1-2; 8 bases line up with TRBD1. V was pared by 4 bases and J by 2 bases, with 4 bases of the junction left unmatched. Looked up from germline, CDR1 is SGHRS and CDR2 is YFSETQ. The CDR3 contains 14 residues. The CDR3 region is CASSPRQGNYGYTF. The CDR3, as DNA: TGCGCCAGCAGCCCCCGACAGGGGAACTATGGCTACACCTTC.

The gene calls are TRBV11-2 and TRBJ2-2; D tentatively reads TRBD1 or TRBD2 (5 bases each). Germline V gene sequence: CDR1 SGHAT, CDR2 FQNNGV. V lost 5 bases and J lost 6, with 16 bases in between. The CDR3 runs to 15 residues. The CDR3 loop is CASSNSGTHAGELFF. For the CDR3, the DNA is TGTGCCAGCAGCAACTCCGGGACCCATGCCGGGGAGCTGTTTTTT. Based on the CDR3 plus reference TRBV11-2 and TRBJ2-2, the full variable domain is EAGVAQSPRYKIIEKRQSVAFWCNPISGHATLYWYQQILGQGPKLLIQFQNNGVVDDSQLPKDRFSAERLKGVDSTLKIQPAKLEDSAVYLCASSNSGTHAGELFFGEGSRLTVL.

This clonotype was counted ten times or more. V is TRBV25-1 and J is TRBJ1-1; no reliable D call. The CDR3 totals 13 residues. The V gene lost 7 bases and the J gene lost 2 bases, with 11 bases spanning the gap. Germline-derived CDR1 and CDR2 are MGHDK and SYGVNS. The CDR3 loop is CASKRAGNTEAFF. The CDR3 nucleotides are TGTGCCAGCAAACGGGCGGGTAACACTGAAGCTTTCTTT. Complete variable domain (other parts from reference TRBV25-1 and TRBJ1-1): EADIYQTPRYLVIGTGKKITLECSQTMGHDKMYWYQQDPGMELHLIHYSYGVNSTEKGDLSSESTVSRIRTEHFPLTLESARPSHTSQYLCASKRAGNTEAFFGQGTRLTVV.

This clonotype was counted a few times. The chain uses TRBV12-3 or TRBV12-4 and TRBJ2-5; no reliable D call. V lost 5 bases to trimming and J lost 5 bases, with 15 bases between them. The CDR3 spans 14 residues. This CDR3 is CASSPRGVRETQYF. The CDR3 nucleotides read TGTGCCAGCAGTCCACGAGGTGTGAGGGAGACCCAGTACTTC.

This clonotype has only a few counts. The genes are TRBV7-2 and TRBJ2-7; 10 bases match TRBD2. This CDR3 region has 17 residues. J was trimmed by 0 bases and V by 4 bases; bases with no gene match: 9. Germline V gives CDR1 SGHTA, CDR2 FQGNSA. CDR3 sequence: CASSSDVSGRGSYEQYF. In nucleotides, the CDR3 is TGTGCCAGCAGCTCGGACGTAAGCGGGAGGGGCTCCTACGAGCAGTACTTC.

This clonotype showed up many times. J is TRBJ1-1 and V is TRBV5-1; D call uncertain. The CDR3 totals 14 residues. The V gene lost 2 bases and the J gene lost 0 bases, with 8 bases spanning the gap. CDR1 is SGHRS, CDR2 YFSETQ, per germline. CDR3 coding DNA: TGCGCCAGCAGCTTCGGGGTCGTGAACACTGAAGCTTTCTTT. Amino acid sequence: CASSFGVVNTEAFF.

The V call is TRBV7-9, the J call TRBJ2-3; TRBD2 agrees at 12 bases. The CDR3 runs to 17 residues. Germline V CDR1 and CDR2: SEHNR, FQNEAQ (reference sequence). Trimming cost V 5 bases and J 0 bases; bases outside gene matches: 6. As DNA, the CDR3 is TGTGCCAGCAGCCCAAGGACTAGCGGGGAAAGCACAGATACGCAGTATTTT. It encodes CASSPRTSGESTDTQYF.

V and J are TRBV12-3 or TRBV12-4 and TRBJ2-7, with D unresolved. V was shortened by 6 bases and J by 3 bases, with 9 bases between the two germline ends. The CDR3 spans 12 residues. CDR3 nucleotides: TGTGCCAGCAGCCTGACGCTCTACGAGCAGTACGTC. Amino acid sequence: CASSLTLYEQYV.

CDR3 sequence: CATSSFRWQENTEAFF. For the CDR3, the DNA is TGTGCCACCAGCAGCTTCCGGTGGCAGGAGAACACTGAAGCTTTCTTT. This rearrangement joins TRBV15 to TRBJ1-1; D ambiguous. This CDR3 has 16 amino acids. V gave up 3 bases and J gave up 1 base, with 15 bases separating them. From germline, CDR1 is LNHNV and CDR2 YYDKDF (reference sequence). Drawing the rest from reference TRBV15 and TRBJ1-1, the complete variable domain is DAMVIQNPRYQVTQFGKPVTLSCSQTLNHNVMYWYQQKSSQAPKLLFHYYDKDFNNEADTPDNFQSRRPNTSFCFLDIRSPGLGDTAMYLCATSSFRWQENTEAFFGQGTRLTVV.

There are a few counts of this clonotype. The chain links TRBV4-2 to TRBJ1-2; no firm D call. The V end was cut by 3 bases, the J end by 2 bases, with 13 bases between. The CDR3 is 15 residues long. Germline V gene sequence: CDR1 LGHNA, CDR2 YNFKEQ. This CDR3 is CASSHITDINYGYTF. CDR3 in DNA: TGTGCCAGCAGCCACATAACCGACATAAACTATGGCTACACCTTC.

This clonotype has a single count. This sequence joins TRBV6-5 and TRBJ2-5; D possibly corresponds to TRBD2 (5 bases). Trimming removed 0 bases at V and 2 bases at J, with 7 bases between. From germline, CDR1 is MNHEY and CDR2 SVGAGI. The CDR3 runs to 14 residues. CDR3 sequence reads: CASSYSTGQETQYF. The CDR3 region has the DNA TGTGCCAGCAGTTACTCGACGGGGCAAGAGACCCAGTACTTC.